This entry lists 20 T cell receptor beta chains sequenced from one sample in a study of shared clonotypes between healthy human individuals. Libraries were prepared by immunoSEQ multiplex PCR; TCRdb keeps only in-frame clonotypes and omits some of them. The sample holds about 700,000 clones, roughly 94% seen once. CD45RO-negative CD8 cells positively selected for CCR7 made up the naive population, which excluded terminally differentiated effector memory CD45RA+ cells. The sequencing sample was made of naive CD8+ T cells sorted from blood. The receptors shown here come from a man aged 25 to 40 in good health.

The chain links TRBV7-6 to TRBJ2-7, with D possibly TRBD1 on 5 matching bases. Per germline, CDR1 SGHVS and CDR2 FNYEAQ. The CDR3 has 12 residues. V shed 5 bases and J shed 4 bases, with 9 bases lying between them. The CDR3: CASSETAYEQYF. DNA of the CDR3: TGTGCCAGCAGCGAGACAGCATACGAGCAGTACTTC.

This chain joins TRBV4-1 and TRBJ2-7, with D unresolved. The V and J ends lost 3 bases and 3 bases respectively, with 9 bases between them. CDR1 MGHRA and CDR2 YSYEKL come from the germline V gene. This CDR3 comprises 13 residues. CDR3 sequence reads: CASSHMAFYEQYF. The CDR3 nucleotides are TGCGCCAGCAGCCATATGGCCTTCTACGAGCAGTACTTC.

The chain uses TRBV10-2 and TRBJ2-7, with D unresolved. There are 11 residues in the CDR3. The germline V gene encodes CDR1 WSHSY and CDR2 SAAADI. V lost 5 bases to trimming and J lost 6 bases, with 8 bases between them. CDR3 nucleotides: TGCGCCAGCAGTTTCTCCGGCGAGCAGTACTTC. Its translation: CASSFSGEQYF.

This clone was detected once. The chain is built from TRBV5-4 and TRBJ2-2, with no clear D. The CDR3 covers 13 residues. V was pared by 4 bases and J by 9 bases, with 13 bases between. The germline CDR1 and CDR2 sequences are SGHNT and YYREEE (reference sequence). The CDR3 coding sequence is TGTGCCAGCAGCCCTTTCTTGGGCAGGGAGCTGTTTTTT. Translating gives CASSPFLGRELFF. The full variable domain, with the rest looked up from reference TRBV5-4 and TRBJ2-2, is ETGVTQSPTHLIKTRGQQVTLRCSSQSGHNTVSWYQQALGQGPQFIFQYYREEENGRGNFPPRFSGLQFPNYSSELNVNALELDDSALYLCASSPFLGRELFFGEGSRLTVL.

The J gene is TRBJ1-6, the V gene TRBV7-6, with TRBD1 identical over 7 bases. This CDR3 comprises 16 residues. Germline CDR1 SGHVS, CDR2 FNYEAQ. V gave up 0 bases and J gave up 4 bases; unmatched junction bases: 3. This CDR3 is CASSLAGTAYNSPLHF. The CDR3 DNA is TGTGCCAGCAGCTTAGCAGGGACAGCTTATAATTCACCCCTCCACTTT.

This clone appeared once. The chain uses TRBV29-1 and TRBJ2-5; perhaps TRBD1 as D (6 bases). Trimming left V 5 bases short and J 2 bases short, with 15 bases between. CDR3 length equals 14 residues. Germline CDR1 reads SQVTM; CDR2 reads ANQGSEA. The CDR3 loop is CSVHDTGFQETQYF. The CDR3 DNA sequence: TGCAGCGTTCACGACACAGGGTTTCAAGAGACCCAGTACTTC.

In its sample, this clone was seen a few times. J is TRBJ1-2 and V is TRBV4-1; D is unresolved. The V gene's germline CDR1 is MGHRA and CDR2 YSYEKL. The V and J ends lost 4 bases and 5 bases respectively, with 20 bases between them. The CDR3 extends over 16 amino acids. The CDR3, as DNA: TGCGCCAGCAGCCCTAGCCCCGGCCCCACCATTTATGGCTACACCTTC. It is translated as CASSPSPGPTIYGYTF.

J is TRBJ2-2 and V is TRBV25-1; no reliable D call. The CDR3 has 12 residues. Trimming took 6 bases from V and 7 from J, leaving 9 bases between them. Germline CDR1 and CDR2: MGHDK and SYGVNS. For the CDR3, the DNA is TGTGCCAGCAGCCGATATTTCGGGGAGCTGTTTTTT. Translation gives CASSRYFGELFF.

The CDR3 DNA reads as TGTGCCAGCAGTGAACTACGAGGGTATCCGTACTTC. This translates into CASSELRGYPYF. This chain connects TRBV6-1 to TRBJ2-4; D is perhaps TRBD2 (5 bases). CDR3 length: 12 amino acids. Trimming took off 2 bases at V and 15 bases at J, with 14 bases between the two ends. From germline, CDR1 is MNHNS and CDR2 SASEGT.

This clone has just a few counts. The chain carries TRBV6-5 and TRBJ2-4; weak D call: TRBD2 (7 bases). Germline values: CDR1 MNHEY, CDR2 SVGAGI. V was pared by 5 bases and J by 2 bases, with 13 bases between. The CDR3 is made up of 15 amino acids. In nucleotides, the CDR3 is TGTGCCAGCAGTGGGGGGGCAGGGACCAAAAACATTCAGTACTTC. Translation: CASSGGAGTKNIQYF.

V usage is TRBV28 and J usage is TRBJ1-1; D is undetermined. The length of the CDR3 is 13 residues. The V and J ends lost 2 bases and 4 bases respectively, with 8 bases between them. The germline CDR1 and CDR2 sequences are MDHEN and SYDVKM. The CDR3 nucleotides read TGTGCCAGCAGTTTAGTGGGAGGCACTGAAGCTTTCTTT. Protein sequence: CASSLVGGTEAFF.

DNA for the CDR3: TGTGCCAGCAGTTACGGGGGCCTCCCGGCCGGGGACGAGCAGTACTTC. Amino acids: CASSYGGLPAGDEQYF. The V and J genes are TRBV6-5 and TRBJ2-7; perhaps TRBD1 as D (6 bases). Trimming removed 2 bases at V and 5 bases at J, with 19 bases between. Germline loops: CDR1 MNHEY, CDR2 SVGAGI. The CDR3 runs 16 residues.

This chain uses TRBV7-9 with TRBJ1-5; 10 bases are shared with TRBD1. Trimming took 6 bases from V and 7 from J; bases not matched to a gene: 9. In germline, CDR1 is SEHNR, CDR2 FQNEAQ (reference sequence). The CDR3 is 15 amino acids. The CDR3 sequence: CASRSSGTGDQPQHF. DNA of the CDR3: TGTGCCAGCAGATCAAGCGGGACAGGGGACCAGCCCCAGCATTTT.

The chain links TRBV27 to TRBJ2-1; TRBD2 matches at 8 bases. CDR1 is MNHEY and CDR2 is SMNVEV in the germline V gene (reference sequence). The CDR3 contains 13 residues. V gave up 6 bases and J gave up 6 bases; unmatched junction bases: 4. The CDR3 is CASRTSVGNEQFF. The CDR3 DNA sequence: TGTGCCAGCAGGACTAGCGTGGGCAATGAGCAGTTCTTC.

The sample holds one count of this clone. The gene calls are TRBV13 and TRBJ2-5; D unclear. V gave up 0 bases and J gave up 1 base, with 9 bases separating them. CDR1 and CDR2 from the germline V gene are PRHDT and FYEKMQ (reference sequence). This CDR3 has 15 amino acids. The CDR3 region has the DNA TGTGCCAGCAGCTTAGGCCTTCGGATCCAAGAGACCCAGTACTTC. Its translation: CASSLGLRIQETQYF.

The CDR3 reads CASSLEGDEQFF. The CDR3 bases are TGTGCCAGCAGCTTGGAGGGGGATGAGCAGTTCTTC. The V and J genes are TRBV7-8 and TRBJ2-1; D may be TRBD1 or TRBD2 (6 bases each). V was pared by 3 bases and J by 8 bases, with 8 bases between. The germline V gene encodes CDR1 SGHVS and CDR2 FQNEAQ. This CDR3 comprises 12 residues.

J is TRBJ2-7 and V is TRBV15; D unclear. The germline CDR1 and CDR2 sequences are LNHNV and YYDKDF (reference sequence). CDR3 size: 13 residues. V lost 3 bases and J 2 bases, leaving 8 bases between the germline ends. CDR3 DNA sequence: TGTGCCACCAGCAGCGGGCGGACCTACGAGCAGTACTTC. Translation: CATSSGRTYEQYF.

About this clone: Other DNA sequences in the sample encode the same CDR3. V is TRBV29-1 and J is TRBJ2-1; possible D gene TRBD2, 5 bases. CDR1 and CDR2 (germline): SQVTM, ANQGSEA. The CDR3 totals 14 residues. Between the trimmed V and J ends, which lost 2 bases and 2 bases, there was a span of 10 bases. Written as DNA, the CDR3 is TGCAGCGTTGAAAGCGGCGAGACCTACAATGAGCAGTTCTTC. Translation: CSVESGETYNEQFF.

This chain links TRBV2 with TRBJ2-3; 9 bases agree with TRBD2. Germline lookup yields CDR1 SNHLY and CDR2 FYNNEI. CDR3 size: 17 residues. V trimming: 8 bases; J trimming: 5 bases; junction bases outside the gene matches: 17. CDR3 bases: TGTGCCAGCCCCAGGCCGACTAGCGGAGAGGGGAGAGATACGCAGTATTTT. The encoded protein is CASPRPTSGEGRDTQYF.

The V call is TRBV15, the J call TRBJ2-1, with 9 bases identical to TRBD1. Germline V CDR1 and CDR2: LNHNV, YYDKDF (reference sequence). The CDR3 is made up of 15 amino acids. V lost 3 bases, J lost 4 bases, and 4 bases stayed unmatched. The CDR3 reads CATSSRDRAYNEQFF. The CDR3 nucleotides read TGTGCCACCAGCAGCCGGGACAGGGCTTACAATGAGCAGTTCTTC. The variable domain in full, completed from reference TRBV15 and TRBJ2-1, reads DAMVIQNPRYQVTQFGKPVTLSCSQTLNHNVMYWYQQKSSQAPKLLFHYYDKDFNNEADTPDNFQSRRPNTSFCFLDIRSPGLGDTAMYLCATSSRDRAYNEQFFGPGTRLTVL.